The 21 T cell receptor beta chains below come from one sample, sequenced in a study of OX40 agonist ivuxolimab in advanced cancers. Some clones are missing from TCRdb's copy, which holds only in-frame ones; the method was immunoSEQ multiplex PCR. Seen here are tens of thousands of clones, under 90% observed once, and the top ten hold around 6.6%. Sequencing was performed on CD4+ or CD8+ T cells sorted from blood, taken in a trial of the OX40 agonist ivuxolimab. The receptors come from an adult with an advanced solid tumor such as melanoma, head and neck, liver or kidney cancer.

The DNA of the CDR3 is TGCGCCAGCAGCCCTCTAGGGACAGGGGATAGCATTCAGTACTTC. Translating gives CASSPLGTGDSIQYF. The chain recombines TRBV5-1 with TRBJ2-4; 10 positions agree with TRBD1. Trimming took 4 bases from V and 9 from J; bases not matched to a gene: 10. CDR3 length: 15 amino acids. Looked up from germline, CDR1 is SGHRS and CDR2 is YFSETQ.

The CDR3 coding sequence is TGTGCCAGCAGTTCCAGGGCCCTGGTGGATCAGCCCCAGCATTTT. The encoded protein is CASSSRALVDQPQHF. The chain has TRBV28 and TRBJ1-5, with D maybe TRBD1 (5 bases). The CDR3 runs to 15 residues. Germline V CDR1 and CDR2: MDHEN, SYDVKM. V lost 4 bases to trimming and J lost 5 bases, with 15 bases between them.

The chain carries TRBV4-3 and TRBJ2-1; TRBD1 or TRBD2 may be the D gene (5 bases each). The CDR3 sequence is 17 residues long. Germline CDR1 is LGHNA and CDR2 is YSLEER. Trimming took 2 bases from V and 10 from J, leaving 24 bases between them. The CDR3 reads CASSQFGYSWGPQEQFF. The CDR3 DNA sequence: TGCGCCAGCAGCCAATTCGGATACAGCTGGGGACCCCAAGAGCAGTTCTTC.

DNA of the CDR3: TGTGCCAGCAGCCCAAGGCCGCTAGCGGGAGGTCTCAATGAGCAGTTCTTC. Its translation: CASSPRPLAGGLNEQFF. The chain combines TRBV21-1 with TRBJ2-1; no check of the table's D call, TRBD2, against the DNA was made. TRBV21-1 is a documented pseudogene. The CDR3 runs 17 residues.

CDR3 amino acids: CASSRQGDYEQYF. The CDR3 coding sequence is TGTGCCAGTAGTAGACAGGGGGACTACGAGCAGTACTTC. This rearrangement joins TRBV19 to TRBJ2-7; 9 bases fit TRBD1. Unmatched junction bases numbered 1, after V lost 4 bases and J lost 3 bases. This CDR3 has 13 residues. The V gene's germline CDR1 is LNHDA and CDR2 SQIVND (reference sequence).

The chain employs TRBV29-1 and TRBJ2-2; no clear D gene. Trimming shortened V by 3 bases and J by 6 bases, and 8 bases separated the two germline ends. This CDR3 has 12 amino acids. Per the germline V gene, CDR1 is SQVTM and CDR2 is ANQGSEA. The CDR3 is CSVEARPGELFF. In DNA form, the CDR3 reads TGCAGCGTTGAGGCCCGGCCCGGGGAGCTGTTTTTT.

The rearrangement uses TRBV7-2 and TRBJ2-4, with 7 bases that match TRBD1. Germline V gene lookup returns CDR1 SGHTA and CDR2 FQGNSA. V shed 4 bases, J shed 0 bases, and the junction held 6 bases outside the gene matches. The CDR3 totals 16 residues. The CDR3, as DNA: TGTGCCAGCAGCTACCCGACAGGGCTAGCCAAAAACATTCAGTACTTC. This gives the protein CASSYPTGLAKNIQYF.

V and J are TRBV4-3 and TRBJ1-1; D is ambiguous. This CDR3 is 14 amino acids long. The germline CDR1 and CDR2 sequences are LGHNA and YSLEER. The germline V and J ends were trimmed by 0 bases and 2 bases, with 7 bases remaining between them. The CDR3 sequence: CASSQEPGNTEAFF. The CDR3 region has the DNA TGCGCCAGCAGCCAAGAACCGGGAAACACTGAAGCTTTCTTT.

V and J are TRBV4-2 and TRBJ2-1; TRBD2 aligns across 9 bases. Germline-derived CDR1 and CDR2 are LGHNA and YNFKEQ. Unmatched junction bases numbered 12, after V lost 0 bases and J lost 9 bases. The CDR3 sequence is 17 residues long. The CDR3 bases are TGTGCCAGCAGCCAAGATCTGGCTAGCGGGAAGGCTGGTGAGCAGTTCTTC. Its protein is CASSQDLASGKAGEQFF.

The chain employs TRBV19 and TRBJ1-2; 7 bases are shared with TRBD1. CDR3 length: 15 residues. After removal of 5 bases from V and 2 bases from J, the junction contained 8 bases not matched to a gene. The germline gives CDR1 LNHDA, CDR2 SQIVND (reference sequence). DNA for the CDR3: TGTGCCAGTAGTGCGTGGACAGGTCCCAACTATGGCTACACCTTC. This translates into CASSAWTGPNYGYTF. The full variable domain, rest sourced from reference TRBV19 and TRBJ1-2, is DGGITQSPKYLFRKEGQNVTLSCEQNLNHDAMYWYRQDPGQGLRLIYYSQIVNDFQKGDIAEGYSVSREKKESFPLTVTSAQKNPTAFYLCASSAWTGPNYGYTFGSGTRLTVV.

CDR3 DNA sequence: TGTGCCAGTAATTTGGGGGACTCGACGGGCTACAATGAGCAGTTCTTC. Its translation: CASNLGDSTGYNEQFF. The chain recombines TRBV19 with TRBJ2-1; weak D call: TRBD2 (6 bases). The germline CDR1 and CDR2 sequences are LNHDA and SQIVND (reference sequence). This CDR3 has 16 amino acids. The V end lost 7 bases, the J end lost 3 bases, and 19 bases lay between the germline ends. Full variable domain (outside the CDR3, taken from reference TRBV19 and TRBJ2-1): DGGITQSPKYLFRKEGQNVTLSCEQNLNHDAMYWYRQDPGQGLRLIYYSQIVNDFQKGDIAEGYSVSREKKESFPLTVTSAQKNPTAFYLCASNLGDSTGYNEQFFGPGTRLTVL.

In DNA, the CDR3 is TGTGCCAGCAGCCGCGGCGGGACTAGCGGGGATACGCAGTATTTT. Amino acid sequence: CASSRGGTSGDTQYF. The rearrangement uses TRBV9 and TRBJ2-3; 12 bases fit TRBD2. J gave up 6 bases and V 4 bases, and 6 bases lay outside the gene matches. The CDR3 is 15 amino acids. Germline-derived CDR1 and CDR2 are SGDLS and YYNGEE.

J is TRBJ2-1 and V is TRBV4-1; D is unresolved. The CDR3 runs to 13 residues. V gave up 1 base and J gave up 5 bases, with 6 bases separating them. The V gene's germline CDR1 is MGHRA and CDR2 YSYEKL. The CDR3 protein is CASSQALNNEQFF. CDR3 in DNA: TGCGCCAGCAGCCAAGCCCTCAACAATGAGCAGTTCTTC.

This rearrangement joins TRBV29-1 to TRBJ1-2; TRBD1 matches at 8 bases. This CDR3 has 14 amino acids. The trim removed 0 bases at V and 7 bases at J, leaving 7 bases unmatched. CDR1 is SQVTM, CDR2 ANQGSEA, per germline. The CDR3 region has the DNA TGCAGCGTTGAAGATATTGGACAGGGTAGTGGCTACACCTTC. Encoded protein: CSVEDIGQGSGYTF.

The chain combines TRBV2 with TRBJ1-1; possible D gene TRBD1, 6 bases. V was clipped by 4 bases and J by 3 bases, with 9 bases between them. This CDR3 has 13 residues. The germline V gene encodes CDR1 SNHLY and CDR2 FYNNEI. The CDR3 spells CASSGGGYTEAFF. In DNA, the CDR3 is TGTGCCAGCAGTGGAGGGGGATACACTGAAGCTTTCTTT.

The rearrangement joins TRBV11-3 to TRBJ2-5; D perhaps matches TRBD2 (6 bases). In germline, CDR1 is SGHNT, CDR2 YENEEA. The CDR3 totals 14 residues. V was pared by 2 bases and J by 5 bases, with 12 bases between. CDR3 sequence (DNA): TGTGCCAGCAGCTTACCGGGAGTGGGTGAGACCCAGTACTTC. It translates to CASSLPGVGETQYF.

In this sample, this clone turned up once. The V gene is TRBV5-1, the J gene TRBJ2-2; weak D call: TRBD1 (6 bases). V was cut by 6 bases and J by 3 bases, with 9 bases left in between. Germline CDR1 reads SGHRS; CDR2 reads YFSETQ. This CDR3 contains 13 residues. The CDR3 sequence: CASNRQDTGELFF. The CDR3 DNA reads TGCGCCAGCAACCGACAGGACACCGGGGAGCTGTTTTTT.

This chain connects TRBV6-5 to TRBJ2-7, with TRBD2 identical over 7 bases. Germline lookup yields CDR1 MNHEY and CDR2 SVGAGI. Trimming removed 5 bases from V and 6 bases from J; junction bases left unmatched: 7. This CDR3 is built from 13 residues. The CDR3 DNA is TGTGCCAGCAGTGCGCCACTAGCGATCGAGCAGTACTTC. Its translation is CASSAPLAIEQYF.

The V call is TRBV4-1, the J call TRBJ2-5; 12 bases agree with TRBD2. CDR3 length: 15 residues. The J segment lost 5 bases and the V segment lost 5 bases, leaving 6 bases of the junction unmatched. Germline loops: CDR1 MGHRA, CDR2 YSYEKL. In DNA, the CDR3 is TGCGCCAGCAGCTCTAGCGGGGGGGCCGGGGAGACCCAGTACTTC. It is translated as CASSSSGGAGETQYF.

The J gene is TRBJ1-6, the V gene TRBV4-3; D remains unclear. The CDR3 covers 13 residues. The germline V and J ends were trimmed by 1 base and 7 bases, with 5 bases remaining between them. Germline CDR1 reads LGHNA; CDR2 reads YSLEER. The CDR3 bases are TGCGCCAGCAGCCAAGTTACCAATTCACCCCTCCACTTT. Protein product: CASSQVTNSPLHF.

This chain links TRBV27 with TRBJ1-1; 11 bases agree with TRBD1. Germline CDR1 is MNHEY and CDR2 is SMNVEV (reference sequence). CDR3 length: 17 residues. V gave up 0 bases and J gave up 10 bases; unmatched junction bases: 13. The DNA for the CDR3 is TGTGCCAGCAGTTTATCGGGCCCGTGGACAGGGGGCCGGAGAGCTTTCTTT. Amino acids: CASSLSGPWTGGRRAFF.